Listed below are T cell receptor beta chains from one sample, sequenced in a study of shared clonotypes between healthy human individuals. The repertoire was sequenced with immunoSEQ multiplex PCR; TCRdb's copy has only in-frame clones and lacks some. The table has about 600,000 clones, roughly 97% seen once. The sequencing sample was made of naive CD4+ T cells sorted from blood. Receptors were obtained from a woman in her 30s in good health. CDR3s include the opening cysteine and the closing phenylalanine or tryptophan. D genes are given only for firm matches. Expanded clones get a size class; other rows say once, few or many, or leave the size out.

>TRBJ2-7|TRBV29-1|TRBD1|NA
TGCAGCGCCTGGGACAGCGGCGAATCGTACGAGCAGTACTTC
CSAWDSGESYEQYF
>TRBJ2-7|TRBV11-2|NA|NA
TGTGCCAGCAGCTTAGTTGCTGGGAGTAACGACTACGAGCAGTACTTC
CASSLVAGSNDYEQYF
>TRBJ2-7|TRBV27|NA|NA
TGTGCCAGCAGTTTATACGACGGCTCCTACGAGCAGTACTTC
CASSLYDGSYEQYF
>TRBJ2-7|TRBV6-1|NA|NA
TGTGCCAGCAGCACCCTACTTGGGCAGTACTTC
CASSTLLGQYF
>TRBJ1-1|TRBV19|NA|NA
TGTGCCAGTAGTATTAAAGCCTGGGTGAACACTGAAGCTTTCTTT
CASSIKAWVNTEAFF
>TRBJ2-1|TRBV18|NA|once
TGTGCCAGCTCACCACGTAACTCACTCTACAATGAGCAGTTCTTC
CASSPRNSLYNEQFF
>TRBJ2-2|TRBV19|NA|once
TGTGCCAGTAGTGTACTGGGCTCGGTCACCGGGGAGCTGTTTTTT
CASSVLGSVTGELFF
>TRBJ2-7|TRBV6-5|TRBD1|NA
TGTGCCAGCAGACAATTCGGGACAGGGGTCCACGAGCAGTACTTC
CASRQFGTGVHEQYF
>TRBJ2-3|TRBV7-9|NA|NA
TGTGCCAGCAGCCCCCCGGGCGGTAGCACAGATACGCAGTATTTT
CASSPPGGSTDTQYF
>TRBJ1-5|TRBV28|NA|NA
TGTGCCAGCAGCCAAGGAACAGGGCGGTTTTTAGCCCAGCATTTT
CASSQGTGRFLAQHF
>TRBJ2-2|TRBV27|NA|NA
TGTGCCAGCAGTCCCCGGGTATTCACCGGGGAGCTGTTTTTT
CASSPRVFTGELFF
>TRBJ1-1|TRBV6-5|NA|NA
TGTGCCAGCAGTTACAGGGGTAGGGTTTTCTTT
CASSYRGRVFF
>TRBJ2-1|TRBV5-1|TRBD1|NA
TGCGCCAGCAGCTTCGGGACAGGGGGTGATGAGCAGTTCTTC
CASSFGTGGDEQFF
>TRBJ2-7|TRBV11-2|TRBD1|NA
TGTGCCAGCAGCTCACAAGGACAGGGAAGGACCTCCTACGAGCAGTACTTC
CASSSQGQGRTSYEQYF
>TRBJ2-1|TRBV6-5|TRBD1|NA
TGTGCCAGCAGTTCGACCGGGACAGGGGGGTATAATGAGCAGTTCTTC
CASSSTGTGGYNEQFF
>TRBJ2-7|TRBV18|TRBD1|NA
TGTGCCAGCTCACCCGGGACAGGCTACGAGCAGTACTTC
CASSPGTGYEQYF
>TRBJ1-2|TRBV28|TRBD1|NA
TGTGCCAGCAGTTACCTCTGGGTGACAGGGGGCGAGGACTATGGCTACACCTTC
CASSYLWVTGGEDYGYTF
>TRBJ2-7|TRBV6-5|NA|once
TGTGCCAGCAGTGTGCCTCCCGCCTACGAGCAGTACTTC
CASSVPPAYEQYF
>TRBJ1-2|TRBV28|NA|NA
TGTGCCACCCCTGGTGGGGACTATGGCTACACCTTC
CATPGGDYGYTF
>TRBJ2-2|TRBV7-2|NA|NA
TGTGCCAGCAGCTGGGGACGGACGAACACCGGGGAGCTGTTTTTT
CASSWGRTNTGELFF
>TRBJ2-7|TRBV5-8|TRBD1|NA
TGTGCCAGCAGCCACAGGGGGGCGAGCTCCTACGAGCAGTACTTC
CASSHRGASSYEQYF
>TRBJ2-6|TRBV5-4|NA|NA
TGTGCCAGCACCCTACAGGGTTCTGGGGCCAACGTCCTGACTTTC
CASTLQGSGANVLTF
>TRBJ2-1|TRBV4-1|TRBD2|NA
TGCGCCAGCAGCCAATGGTCGTGGCGGGAGGAAAATGAGCAGTTCTTC
CASSQWSWREENEQFF
>TRBJ2-7|TRBV10-3|TRBD2|NA
TGTGCCATCAGTGAAAAGGGACTACAGTTTCTCTACGAGCAGTACTTC
CAISEKGLQFLYEQYF
>TRBJ2-7|TRBV28|TRBD2|NA
TGTGCCACCTGGGGGCAAACACGACTAGCGGGAGTTCACGAGCAGTACTTC
CATWGQTRLAGVHEQYF
>TRBJ2-2|TRBV6-1|NA|NA
TGTGCCATTTCTCGGGTAAACACCGGGGAGCTGTTTTTT
CAISRVNTGELFF
>TRBJ2-7|TRBV25-1|NA|NA
TGTGCCTCAGGCCCTCGGGCAGGGGAAACCTACGAGCAGTACTTC
CASGPRAGETYEQYF
>TRBJ1-5|TRBV18|NA|NA
TGTGCCAGCTCACCAGAGAATAGCAATCAGCCCCAGCATTTT
CASSPENSNQPQHF
>TRBJ1-1|TRBV28|NA|once
TGTGCCAGCAGTTCGGGACAATACACTGAAGCTTTCTTT
CASSSGQYTEAFF
>TRBJ1-1|TRBV18|NA|NA
TGTGCCAGCTCACCAAGCCGGGGCGAGAACACTGAAGCTTTCTTT
CASSPSRGENTEAFF
>TRBJ1-5|TRBV7-8|TRBD1|NA
TGTGCCAGCAGCTTCCCCGGACAGGTGCCCCAGCATTTT
CASSFPGQVPQHF
>TRBJ1-4|TRBV28|TRBD1|NA
TGTGCCAGCAGTTTCCCAGGGGGCGCCGACGAAAAACTGTTTTTT
CASSFPGGADEKLFF
>TRBJ1-5|TRBV7-8|NA|NA
TGTGCCAGCAGCTTAGCGGCGCAGGGTACATTTATCAATCAGCCCCAGCATTTT
CASSLAAQGTFINQPQHF
>TRBJ2-2|TRBV6-1|NA|NA
TGTGCCAGCAGTGACACAGGACGCACCGGGGAGCTGTTTTTT
CASSDTGRTGELFF
>TRBJ2-2|TRBV2|NA|NA
TGTGCCAGCAGTGAAGCTAGGGTGGGGGAGCTGTTTTTT
CASSEARVGELFF
>TRBJ2-7|TRBV29-1|TRBD1|once
TGCAGCGTCCAGGGGGTCGCCTACGAGCAGTACTTC
CSVQGVAYEQYF
>TRBJ2-6|TRBV6-1|NA|NA
TGTGCCAGCAGTGAAGCGCTGGGACACTCTGGGGCCAACGTCCTGACTTTC
CASSEALGHSGANVLTF
>TRBJ2-7|TRBV6-1|TRBD1|NA
TGTGCCAGCAGGGGGACAGGACAAACCTACGAGCAGTACTTC
CASRGTGQTYEQYF
>TRBJ2-1|TRBV6-4|NA|NA
TGTGCCAGCAGTGTAGTAGCGTTCAACAATGAGCAGTTCTTC
CASSVVAFNNEQFF
>TRBJ1-4|TRBV6-6|TRBD1|NA
TGTGCCAGCAGTTATGGGGACAGGGCTAATGAAAAACTGTTTTTT
CASSYGDRANEKLFF
>TRBJ2-7|TRBV11-2|NA|NA
TGTGCCAGCAGCTTAGATCGGGACGAGCAGTACTTC
CASSLDRDEQYF
>TRBJ1-2|TRBV10-3|NA|NA
TGTGCCATCAGTGAGTCGAAGGGCGGCTCTCGCGGCTACACCTTC
CAISESKGGSRGYTF
>TRBJ1-2|TRBV28|TRBD1|NA
TGTGCCAGCAGTTTTCAGGGGGCGGATGGCTACACCTTC
CASSFQGADGYTF
>TRBJ2-7|TRBV27|TRBD1|NA
TGTGCCAGCAGTTTAGAGCTTGCACAGGGGGCCTACGAGCAGTACTTC
CASSLELAQGAYEQYF
>TRBJ1-5|TRBV10-3|NA|NA
TGTGCCATCAGTGACAGAGACAGCAATCAGCCCCAGCATTTT
CAISDRDSNQPQHF
>TRBJ1-5|TRBV2|TRBD1|once
TGTGCCAGTAGCAAAAACAGGGGGGATCAGCCCCAGCATTTT
CASSKNRGDQPQHF
>TRBJ2-1|TRBV4-1|NA|NA
TGCGCCAGCAGCCAAGAAGGACTCAATGAGCAGTTCTTC
CASSQEGLNEQFF
>TRBJ2-7|TRBV18|NA|NA
TGTGCCAGCTCAAACCGGGACTACGAGCAGTACTTC
CASSNRDYEQYF
>TRBJ2-7|TRBV2|TRBD2|once
TGTGCCAGCGTTCGGACTAGCGGGAGCCTCCCCTACGAGCAGTACTTC
CASVRTSGSLPYEQYF
>TRBJ2-1|TRBV5-4|TRBD2|NA
TGTGCCACCCGGACTAGCGGGAGGTCTATCACCCCCAATGAGCAGTTCTTC
CATRTSGRSITPNEQFF
>TRBJ1-1|TRBV19|NA|NA
TGTGCCAGCTCTTTCCCCGGGGGGACTGAAGCTTTCTTT
CASSFPGGTEAFF
>TRBJ2-3|TRBV11-2|TRBD2|NA
TGTGCCAGCAGCCGTCGGGCTAGCGGGAGGGGGGCAGATACGCAGTATTTT
CASSRRASGRGADTQYF
>TRBJ1-1|TRBV7-9|NA|NA
TGTGCCAGCAGCTGGAACACTGAAGCTTTCTTT
CASSWNTEAFF
>TRBJ2-1|TRBV7-9|TRBD2|NA
TGTGCCAGCAGCTTAAGAGGGACTAGCGGGAGGGCATATAATGAGCAGTTCTTC
CASSLRGTSGRAYNEQFF
>TRBJ2-3|TRBV11-3|NA|NA
TGTGCCAGCAGCTTACAGGGGACAGATACGCAGTATTTT
CASSLQGTDTQYF
>TRBJ2-7|TRBV27|TRBD2|NA
TGTGCCAGCAGTCTAGGACGGACTAGCGGTACCTACGAGCAGTACTTC
CASSLGRTSGTYEQYF
>TRBJ1-6|TRBV5-1|NA|NA
TGCGCCAGCCGTCGTGGGGAGGCTGATTCACCCCTCCACTTT
CASRRGEADSPLHF
>TRBJ2-3|TRBV5-1|NA|NA
TGCGCCAGCAGCCCGGGCAGAAACACAGATACGCAGTATTTT
CASSPGRNTDTQYF
>TRBJ2-7|TRBV2|NA|NA
TGTGCCAGCAGTGATGGTCCTGGCTACGAGCAGTACTTC
CASSDGPGYEQYF
>TRBJ1-2|TRBV5-1|NA|NA
TGCGCCAGCAGCTTGACCCACCTGGGGCAGGGGTATGGCTACACCTTC
CASSLTHLGQGYGYTF